This T cell receptor beta chain appears in the sequencing data of a study of cytomegalovirus exposure and HLA in healthy donors. General study findings and limits: Upon later analysis, TCR association rates were observed to vary by HLA locus, being highest for DRB1 and lowest for HLA-C.

A remark on this clone: Its specificity is unknown. A junction boundary mismatches the germline segment, possibly from a read error.

Germline V gives CDR1 GTSNPN, CDR2 SVGIG (reference sequence). The CDR3 runs 15 residues. 13 Jbeta primers and 60 Vbeta primers were used for the PCR. Assay used: immunoSEQ multiplex PCR; TCRdb lists only in-frame clones, some missing. The sample consists of more than 80,000 clones, about 70% of them appearing once. The chain carries TRBV30 and TRBJ1-6, with TRBD1 matching over 8 bases. This TCR was sampled from a woman aged 45-65 years in good health and CMV-seropositive. The sequenced material came from PBMCs. The CDR3 here is CAWNRGSSYNSPFHF. CDR3 sequence (DNA): TGTGCCTGGAACAGGGGGAGCTCCTATAATTCACCCTTCCACTTT.